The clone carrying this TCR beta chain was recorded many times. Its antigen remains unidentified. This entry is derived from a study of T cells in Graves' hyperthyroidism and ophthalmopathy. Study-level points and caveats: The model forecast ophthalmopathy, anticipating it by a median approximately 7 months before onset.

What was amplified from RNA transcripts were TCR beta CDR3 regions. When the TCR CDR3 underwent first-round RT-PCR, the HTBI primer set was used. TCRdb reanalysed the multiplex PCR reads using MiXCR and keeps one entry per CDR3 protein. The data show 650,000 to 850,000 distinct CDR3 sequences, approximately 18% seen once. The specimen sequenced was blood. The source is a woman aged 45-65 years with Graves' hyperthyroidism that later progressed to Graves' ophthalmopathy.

The CDR3 spells CASREITGRYYSNQPQHF. CDR3 in DNA: TGTGCCAGCAGGGAGATTACAGGGAGGTATTATAGCAATCAGCCCCAGCATTTT. V and J are TRBV6-1 and TRBJ1-5, with D possibly matching TRBD1 (6 bases). The V end lost 6 bases, the J end lost 0 bases, and 21 bases lay between the germline ends. In germline, CDR1 is MNHNS, CDR2 SASEGT. This CDR3 spans 18 amino acids.